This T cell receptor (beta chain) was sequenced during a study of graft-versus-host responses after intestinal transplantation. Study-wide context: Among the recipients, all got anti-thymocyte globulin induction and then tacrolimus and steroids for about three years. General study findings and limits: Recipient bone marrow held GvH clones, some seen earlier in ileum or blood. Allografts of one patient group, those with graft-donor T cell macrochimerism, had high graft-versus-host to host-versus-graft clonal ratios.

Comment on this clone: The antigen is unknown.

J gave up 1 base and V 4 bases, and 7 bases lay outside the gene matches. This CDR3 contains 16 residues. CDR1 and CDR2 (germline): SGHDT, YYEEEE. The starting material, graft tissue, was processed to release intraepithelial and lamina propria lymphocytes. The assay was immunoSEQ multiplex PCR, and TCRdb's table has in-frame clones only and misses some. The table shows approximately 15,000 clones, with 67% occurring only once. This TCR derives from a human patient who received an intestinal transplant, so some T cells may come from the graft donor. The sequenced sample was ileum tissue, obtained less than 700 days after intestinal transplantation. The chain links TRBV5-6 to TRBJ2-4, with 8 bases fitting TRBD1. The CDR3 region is CASSDTGGWAKNIQYF. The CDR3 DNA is TGTGCCAGCAGCGATACAGGGGGGTGGGCCAAAAACATTCAGTACTTC.